This T cell receptor (beta chain) was profiled in a study of CD4 T cells in relation to SARS-CoV-2 and coronaviruses. The repertoire was sequenced with immunoSEQ multiplex PCR; TCRdb's copy has only in-frame clones and lacks some. The data show about 70,000 clones, approximately 87% seen once. Unexposed donor CD4+ T cells date from about 2010-2018, before the COVID-19 pandemic. Points on this clone: The antigen is not known.

Points from the study as a whole: According to naive versus memory sequencing, detected responses are memory recall, not newly primed. About 65% of donors had memory CD4+ clonotypes crossrecognizing SARS-CoV-2 and common cold coronavirus spike. Crossreactive clones expanded significantly less to SARS-CoV-2 than monoreactive clones. No donor gave both pre-pandemic and post-infection samples.

Germline V CDR1 and CDR2: SGHNT, YYREEE (reference sequence). V trimming: 0 bases; J trimming: 2 bases; junction bases outside the gene matches: 7. This CDR3 spans 17 amino acids. The V and J genes are TRBV5-4 and TRBJ2-3; TRBD2 agrees at 9 bases. Sequenced input: memory CD4+ T cells from PBMCs. The receptor's source is a human donor in good health. CDR3 loop: CASSLVVAGEPTDTQYF. As DNA, the CDR3 is TGTGCCAGCAGCTTGGTAGTAGCGGGAGAACCCACAGATACGCAGTATTTT.